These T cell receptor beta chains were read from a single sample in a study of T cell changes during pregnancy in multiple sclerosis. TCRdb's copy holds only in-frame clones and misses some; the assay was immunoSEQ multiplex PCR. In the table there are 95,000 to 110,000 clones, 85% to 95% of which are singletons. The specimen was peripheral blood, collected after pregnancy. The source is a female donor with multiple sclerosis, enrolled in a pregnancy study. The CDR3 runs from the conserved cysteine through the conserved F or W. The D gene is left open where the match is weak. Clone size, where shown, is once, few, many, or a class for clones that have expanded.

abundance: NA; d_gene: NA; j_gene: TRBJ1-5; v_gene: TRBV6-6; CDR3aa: CASRGAGMDNQPQHF; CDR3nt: TGTGCCAGCCGGGGGGCGGGAATGGACAATCAGCCCCAGCATTTT
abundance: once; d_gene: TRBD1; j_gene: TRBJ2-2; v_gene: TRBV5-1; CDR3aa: CASSLEQDRGFPGELFF; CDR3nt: TGCGCCAGCAGCTTGGAACAGGACAGGGGTTTTCCCGGGGAGCTGTTTTTT
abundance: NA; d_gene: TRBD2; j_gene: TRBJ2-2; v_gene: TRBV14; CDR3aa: CASSPRGREYTGELFF; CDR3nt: TGTGCCAGCAGCCCTCGCGGGCGGGAGTACACCGGGGAGCTGTTTTTT
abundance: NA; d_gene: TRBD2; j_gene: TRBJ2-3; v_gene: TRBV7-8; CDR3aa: CASQRGAGDTQYF; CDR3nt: TGTGCCTCCCAGCGGGGGGCGGGAGATACGCAGTATTTT
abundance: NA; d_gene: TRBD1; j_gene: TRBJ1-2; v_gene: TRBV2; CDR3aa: CASIPTGTGYGYTF; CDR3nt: TGTGCCAGCATCCCTACCGGGACAGGCTATGGCTACACCTTC
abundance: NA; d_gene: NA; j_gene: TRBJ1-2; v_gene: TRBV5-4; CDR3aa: CASSLRGARGYGYTF; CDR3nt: TGTGCCAGCAGCTTGCGGGGGGCACGGGGCTATGGCTACACCTTC
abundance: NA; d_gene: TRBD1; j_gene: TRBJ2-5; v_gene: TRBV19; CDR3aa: CASSDWDRQETQYF; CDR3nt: TGTGCCAGTAGTGATTGGGACAGACAAGAGACCCAGTACTTC
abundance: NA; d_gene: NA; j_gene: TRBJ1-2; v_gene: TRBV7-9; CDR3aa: CASSLTPRGGYTF; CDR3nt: TGTGCCAGCAGCTTAACCCCCAGGGGTGGCTACACCTTC
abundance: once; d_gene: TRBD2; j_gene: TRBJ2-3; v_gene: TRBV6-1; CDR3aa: CASSTRTSGGEYF; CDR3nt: TGTGCCAGCAGTACCCGGACTAGCGGGGGAGAGTATTTT
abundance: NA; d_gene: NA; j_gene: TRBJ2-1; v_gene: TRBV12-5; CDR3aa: CASGPGVGIHNEQFF; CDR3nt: TGTGCTAGTGGGCCAGGGGTTGGTATCCACAATGAGCAGTTCTTC
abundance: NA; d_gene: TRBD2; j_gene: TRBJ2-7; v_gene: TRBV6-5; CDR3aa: CASSYSSGGYEQYF; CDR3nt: TGTGCCAGCAGTTACTCTAGCGGGGGCTACGAGCAGTACTTC
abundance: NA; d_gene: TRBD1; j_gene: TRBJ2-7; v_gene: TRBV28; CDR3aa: CASSISRDRGSEQYF; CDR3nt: TGTGCCAGCAGTATAAGCCGGGACAGGGGTAGCGAGCAGTACTTC
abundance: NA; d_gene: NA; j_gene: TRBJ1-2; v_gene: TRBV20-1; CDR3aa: CSASSLDSYTF; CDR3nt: TGCAGTGCTAGTAGTCTAGATAGCTACACCTTC
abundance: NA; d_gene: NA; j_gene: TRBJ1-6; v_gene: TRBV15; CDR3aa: CATSRGGDSPLHF; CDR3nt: TGTGCCACCAGCAGAGGGGGAGATTCACCCCTCCACTTT
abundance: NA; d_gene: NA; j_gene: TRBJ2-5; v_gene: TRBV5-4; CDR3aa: CASSPRLASETQYF; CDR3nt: TGTGCCAGCAGCCCCCGGTTAGCGTCGGAGACCCAGTACTTC
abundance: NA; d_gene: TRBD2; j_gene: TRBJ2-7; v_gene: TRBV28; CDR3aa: CASSQPSGRSLYEQYF; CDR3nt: TGTGCCAGCAGTCAACCTAGCGGGAGAAGTCTGTACGAGCAGTACTTC
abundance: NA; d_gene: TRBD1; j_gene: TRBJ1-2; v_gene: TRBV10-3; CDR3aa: CAISPQGFYGYTF; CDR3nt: TGTGCCATCAGCCCACAGGGGTTCTATGGCTACACCTTC
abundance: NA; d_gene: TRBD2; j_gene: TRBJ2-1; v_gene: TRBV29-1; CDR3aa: CSVYGLDGEQFF; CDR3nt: TGCAGCGTATACGGACTAGACGGTGAGCAGTTCTTC
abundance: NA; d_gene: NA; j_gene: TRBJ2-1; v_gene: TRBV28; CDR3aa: CASSLRQGRIDEQFF; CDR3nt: TGTGCCAGCAGTTTAAGGCAGGGCCGGATTGATGAGCAGTTCTTC
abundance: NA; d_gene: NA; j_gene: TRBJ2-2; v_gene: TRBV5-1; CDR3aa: CASSLSGANTGELFF; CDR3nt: TGCGCCAGCAGCTTGTCAGGGGCGAACACCGGGGAGCTGTTTTTT
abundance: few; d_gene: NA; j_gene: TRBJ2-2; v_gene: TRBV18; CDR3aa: CASPSNTGELFF; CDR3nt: TGTGCCAGCCCTTCGAACACCGGGGAGCTGTTTTTT
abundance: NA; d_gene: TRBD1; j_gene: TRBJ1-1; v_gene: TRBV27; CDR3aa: CASSFRTGETEAFF; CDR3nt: TGTGCCAGCAGTTTCCGGACAGGGGAGACTGAAGCTTTCTTT
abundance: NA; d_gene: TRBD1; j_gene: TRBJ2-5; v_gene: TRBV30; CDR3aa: CAWSVKGGIAGGETQYF; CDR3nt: TGTGCCTGGAGTGTAAAAGGGGGCATAGCCGGAGGAGAGACCCAGTACTTC
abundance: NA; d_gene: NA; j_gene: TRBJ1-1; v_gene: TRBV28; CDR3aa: CASSYRVNTEAFF; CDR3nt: TGTGCCAGCAGTTACAGGGTGAACACTGAAGCTTTCTTT
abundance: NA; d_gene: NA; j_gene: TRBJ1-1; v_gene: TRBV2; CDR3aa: CASSGPNLNTEAFF; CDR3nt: TGTGCCAGCAGTGGGCCAAACCTTAACACTGAAGCTTTCTTT
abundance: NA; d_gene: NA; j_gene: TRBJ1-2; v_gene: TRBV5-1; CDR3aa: CASRDEGYGYTF; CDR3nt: TGCGCCAGCAGGGACGAGGGATATGGCTACACCTTC
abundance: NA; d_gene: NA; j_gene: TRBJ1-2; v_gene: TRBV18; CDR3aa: CASSTRTGSHYGYTF; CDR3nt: TGTGCCAGCTCAACACGTACAGGGTCTCACTATGGCTACACCTTC
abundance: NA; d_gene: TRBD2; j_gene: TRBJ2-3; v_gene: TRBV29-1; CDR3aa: CSVFRLAGGRNTQYF; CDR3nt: TGCAGCGTTTTCCGACTAGCGGGAGGGAGGAATACGCAGTATTTT
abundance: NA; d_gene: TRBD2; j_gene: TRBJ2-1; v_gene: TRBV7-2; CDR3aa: CASSLVGSGGASYNEQFF; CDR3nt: TGTGCCAGCAGCTTAGTGGGTAGCGGGGGGGCTTCCTACAATGAGCAGTTCTTC
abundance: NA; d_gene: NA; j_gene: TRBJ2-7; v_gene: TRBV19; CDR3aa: CASSLGGGVDEQYF; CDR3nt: TGTGCCAGTAGTCTCGGAGGGGGGGTGGACGAGCAGTACTTC
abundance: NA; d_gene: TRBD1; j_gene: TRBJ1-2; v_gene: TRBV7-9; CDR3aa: CASSSWGQDRLGGYTF; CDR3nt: TGTGCCAGCAGCTCCTGGGGACAGGACAGGCTCGGCGGCTACACCTTC
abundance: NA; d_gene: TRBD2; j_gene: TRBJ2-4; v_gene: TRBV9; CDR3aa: CASNGRASGIAKNIQYF; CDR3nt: TGTGCCAGCAATGGTAGGGCTAGCGGGATAGCCAAAAACATTCAGTACTTC
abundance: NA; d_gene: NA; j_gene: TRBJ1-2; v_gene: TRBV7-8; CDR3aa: CASSLDLRPGARGYTF; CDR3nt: TGTGCCAGCAGCTTAGACCTTCGGCCAGGGGCGAGGGGCTACACCTTC
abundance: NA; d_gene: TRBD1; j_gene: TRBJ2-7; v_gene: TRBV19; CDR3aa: CASSKGTGTGGYEQYF; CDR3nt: TGTGCCAGTAGTAAGGGAACCGGGACAGGGGGCTACGAGCAGTACTTC
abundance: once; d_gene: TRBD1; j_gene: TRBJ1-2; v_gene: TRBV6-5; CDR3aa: CASSYQVQGAPYGYTF; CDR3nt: TGTGCCAGCAGTTATCAGGTTCAGGGGGCCCCTTATGGCTACACCTTC
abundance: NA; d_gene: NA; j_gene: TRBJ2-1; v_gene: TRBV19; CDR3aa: CASSMAGTTYNEQFF; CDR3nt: TGTGCCAGTAGTATGGCGGGCACAACCTACAATGAGCAGTTCTTC
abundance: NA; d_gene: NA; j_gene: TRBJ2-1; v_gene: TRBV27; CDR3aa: CASSLERDIDEQFF; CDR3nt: TGTGCCAGCAGTTTAGAGCGGGACATTGATGAGCAGTTCTTC
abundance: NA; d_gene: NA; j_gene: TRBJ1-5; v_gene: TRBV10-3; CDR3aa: CAISDSRGGNQPQHF; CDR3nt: TGTGCCATCAGTGATAGCAGGGGTGGCAATCAGCCCCAGCATTTT
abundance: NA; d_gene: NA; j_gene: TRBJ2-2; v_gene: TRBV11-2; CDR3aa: CASSLGSVLGELFF; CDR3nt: TGTGCCAGCAGCTTAGGTAGCGTTCTCGGGGAGCTGTTTTTT
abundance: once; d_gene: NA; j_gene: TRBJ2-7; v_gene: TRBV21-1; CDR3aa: CASSNRQANSSYEQYF; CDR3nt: TGTGCCAGCAGCAATCGACAGGCGAACTCCTCCTACGAGCAGTACTTC
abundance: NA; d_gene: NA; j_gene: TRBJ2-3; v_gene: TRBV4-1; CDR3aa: CASSQDPPDTQRDTQYF; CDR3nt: TGCGCCAGCAGCCAAGATCCGCCGGACACCCAGCGAGATACGCAGTATTTT
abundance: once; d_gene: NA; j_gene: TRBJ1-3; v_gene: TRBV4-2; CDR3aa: CASSQDRRGGNTIYF; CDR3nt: TGTGCCAGCAGCCAAGATAGGCGGGGCGGAAACACCATATATTTT
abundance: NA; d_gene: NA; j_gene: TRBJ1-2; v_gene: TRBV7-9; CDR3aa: CASSSAGDGYTF; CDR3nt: TGTGCCAGCAGCTCCGCAGGGGATGGCTACACCTTC
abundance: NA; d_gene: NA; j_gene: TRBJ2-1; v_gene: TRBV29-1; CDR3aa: CSARGVGNEQFF; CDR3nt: TGCAGCGCCAGGGGGGTCGGCAATGAGCAGTTCTTC
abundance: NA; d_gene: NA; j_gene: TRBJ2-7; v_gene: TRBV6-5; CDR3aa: CASSRLLGVGVEQYF; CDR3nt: TGTGCCAGCAGTCGACTTCTGGGAGTTGGGGTCGAGCAGTACTTC
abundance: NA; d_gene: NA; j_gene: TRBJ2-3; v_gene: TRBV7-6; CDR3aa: CASSVTSGSLTDTQYF; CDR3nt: TGTGCCAGCAGCGTGACTTCCGGGAGCCTCACAGATACGCAGTATTTT
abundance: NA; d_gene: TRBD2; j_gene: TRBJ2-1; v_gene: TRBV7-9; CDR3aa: CASSLGLGTSAYEQFF; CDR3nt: TGTGCCAGCAGCTTAGGACTCGGGACTAGCGCCTATGAGCAGTTCTTC
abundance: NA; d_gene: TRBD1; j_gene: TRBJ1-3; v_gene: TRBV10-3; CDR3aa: CAIWDRGSGNTIYF; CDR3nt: TGTGCCATCTGGGACAGGGGCTCTGGAAACACCATATATTTT
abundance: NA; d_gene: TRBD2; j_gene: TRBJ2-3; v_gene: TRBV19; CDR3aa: CASRLLAGPPDTQYF; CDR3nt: TGTGCCAGTAGGCTACTAGCGGGGCCGCCAGATACGCAGTATTTT
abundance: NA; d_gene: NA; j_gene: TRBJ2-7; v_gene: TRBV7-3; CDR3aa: CASSRTGTPYEQYF; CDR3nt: TGTGCCAGCAGCCGAACCGGGACACCCTACGAGCAGTACTTC
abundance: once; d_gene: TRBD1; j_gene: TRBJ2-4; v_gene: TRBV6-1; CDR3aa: CASSARQGVDIQYF; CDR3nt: TGTGCCAGCAGTGCTCGACAGGGGGTGGACATTCAGTACTTC
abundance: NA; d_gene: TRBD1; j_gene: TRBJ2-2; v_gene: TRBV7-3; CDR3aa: CASRGTENTGELFF; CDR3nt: TGTGCCAGCAGGGGGACAGAGAACACCGGGGAGCTGTTTTTT
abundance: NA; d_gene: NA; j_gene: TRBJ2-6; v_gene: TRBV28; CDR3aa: CASSLAFSGANVLTF; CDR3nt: TGTGCCAGCAGTCTGGCTTTCTCTGGGGCCAACGTCCTGACTTTC
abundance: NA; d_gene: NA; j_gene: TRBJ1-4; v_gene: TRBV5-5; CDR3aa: CASSLALNEKLFF; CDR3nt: TGTGCCAGCAGCTTGGCACTTAATGAAAAACTGTTTTTT
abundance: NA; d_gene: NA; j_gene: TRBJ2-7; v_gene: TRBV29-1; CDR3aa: CSVERPRPGALGYEQYF; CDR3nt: TGCAGCGTTGAACGCCCTCGGCCCGGAGCCTTGGGCTACGAGCAGTACTTC